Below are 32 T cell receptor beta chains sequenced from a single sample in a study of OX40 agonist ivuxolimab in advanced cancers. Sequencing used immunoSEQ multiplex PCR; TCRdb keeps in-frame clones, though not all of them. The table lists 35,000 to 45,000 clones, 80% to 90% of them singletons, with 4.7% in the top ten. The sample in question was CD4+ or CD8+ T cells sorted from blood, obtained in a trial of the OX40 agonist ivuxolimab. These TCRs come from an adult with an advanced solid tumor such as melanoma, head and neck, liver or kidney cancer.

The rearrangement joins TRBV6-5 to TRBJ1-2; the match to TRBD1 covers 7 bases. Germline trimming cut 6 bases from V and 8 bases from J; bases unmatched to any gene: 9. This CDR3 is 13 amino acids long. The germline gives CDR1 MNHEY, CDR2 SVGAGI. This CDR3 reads CASRAGTAGGYTF. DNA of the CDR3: TGTGCCAGCAGAGCCGGGACAGCCGGCGGCTACACCTTC.

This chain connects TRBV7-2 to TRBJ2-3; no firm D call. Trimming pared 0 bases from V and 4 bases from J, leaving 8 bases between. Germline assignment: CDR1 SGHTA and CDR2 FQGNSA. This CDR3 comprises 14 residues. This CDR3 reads CASSLAVGADTQYF. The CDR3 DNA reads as TGTGCCAGCAGCTTAGCGGTAGGCGCAGATACGCAGTATTTT.

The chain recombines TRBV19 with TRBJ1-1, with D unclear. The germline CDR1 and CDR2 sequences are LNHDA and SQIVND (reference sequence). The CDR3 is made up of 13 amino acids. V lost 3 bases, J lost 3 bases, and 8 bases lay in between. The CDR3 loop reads CASSMQLDTEAFF. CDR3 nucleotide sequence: TGTGCCAGTAGTATGCAGCTAGACACTGAAGCTTTCTTT.

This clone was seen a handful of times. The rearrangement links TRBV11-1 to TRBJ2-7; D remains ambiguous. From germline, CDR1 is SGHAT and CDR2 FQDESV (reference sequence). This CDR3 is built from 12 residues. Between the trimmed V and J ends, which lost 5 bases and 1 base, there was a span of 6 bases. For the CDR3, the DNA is TGTGCCAGCAGCCCTAATTCCTACGAGCAGTACTTC. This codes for CASSPNSYEQYF.

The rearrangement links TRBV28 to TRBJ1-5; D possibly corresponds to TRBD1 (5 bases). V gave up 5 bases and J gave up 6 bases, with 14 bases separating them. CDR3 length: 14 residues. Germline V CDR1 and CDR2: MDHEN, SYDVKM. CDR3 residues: CASSPGSGSQPQHF. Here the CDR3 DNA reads TGTGCCAGCAGTCCAGGGTCGGGTAGTCAGCCCCAGCATTTT.

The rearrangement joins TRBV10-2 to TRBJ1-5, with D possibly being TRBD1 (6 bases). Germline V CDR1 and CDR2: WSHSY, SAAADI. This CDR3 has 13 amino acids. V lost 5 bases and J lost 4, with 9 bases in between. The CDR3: CASSWTENQPQHF. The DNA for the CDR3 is TGCGCCAGCAGTTGGACAGAAAATCAGCCCCAGCATTTT.

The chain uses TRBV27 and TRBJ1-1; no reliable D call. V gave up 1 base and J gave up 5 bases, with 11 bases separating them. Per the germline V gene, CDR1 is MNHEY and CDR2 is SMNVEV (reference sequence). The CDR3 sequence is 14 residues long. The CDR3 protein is CASSLLGSQTEAFF. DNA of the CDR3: TGTGCCAGCAGTTTATTGGGCAGTCAGACTGAAGCTTTCTTT.

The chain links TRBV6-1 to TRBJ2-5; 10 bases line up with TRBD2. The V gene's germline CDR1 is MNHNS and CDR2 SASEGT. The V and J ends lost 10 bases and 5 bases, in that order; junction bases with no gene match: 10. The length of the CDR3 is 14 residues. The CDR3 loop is CAISAGGRGETQYF. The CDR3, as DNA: TGTGCCATATCAGCGGGAGGGCGGGGGGAGACCCAGTACTTC.

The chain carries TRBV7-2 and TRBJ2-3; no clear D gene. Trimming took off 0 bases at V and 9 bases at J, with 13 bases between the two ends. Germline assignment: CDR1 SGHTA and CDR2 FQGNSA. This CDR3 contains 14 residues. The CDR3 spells CASSLARSAGTQYF. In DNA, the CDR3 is TGTGCCAGCAGCTTAGCCCGTTCTGCAGGAACGCAGTATTTT.

The DNA for the CDR3 is TGTGCCTGGAGGACTAACAGGGGCCCCTACGAGCAGTACTTC. Translated: CAWRTNRGPYEQYF. The chain couples TRBV30 to TRBJ2-5; the match to TRBD1 covers 7 bases. The last part of the DNA fits TRBJ2-7 better; the J call may be wrong. The CDR3 contains 14 residues. Germline CDR1 is GTSNPN and CDR2 is SVGIG (reference sequence).

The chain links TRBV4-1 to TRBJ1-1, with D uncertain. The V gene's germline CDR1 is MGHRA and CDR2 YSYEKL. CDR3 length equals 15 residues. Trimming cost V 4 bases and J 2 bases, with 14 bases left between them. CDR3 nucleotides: TGCGCCAGCAGCCGAGACCCTTCCCGCAACACTGAAGCTTTCTTT. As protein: CASSRDPSRNTEAFF.

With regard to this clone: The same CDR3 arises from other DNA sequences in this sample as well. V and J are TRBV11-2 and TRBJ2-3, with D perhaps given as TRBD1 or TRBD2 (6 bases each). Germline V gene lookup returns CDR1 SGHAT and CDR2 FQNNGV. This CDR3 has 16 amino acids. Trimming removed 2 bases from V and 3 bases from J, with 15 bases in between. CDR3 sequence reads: CASSLRGGIGTDTQYF. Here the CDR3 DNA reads TGTGCCAGCAGCTTAAGAGGGGGGATAGGGACAGATACGCAGTATTTT.

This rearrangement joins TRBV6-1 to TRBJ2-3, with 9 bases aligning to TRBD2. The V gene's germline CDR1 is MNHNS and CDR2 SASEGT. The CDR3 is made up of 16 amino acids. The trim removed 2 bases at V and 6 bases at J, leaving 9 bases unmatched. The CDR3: CASSESASGKADTQYF. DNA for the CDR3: TGTGCCAGCAGTGAATCGGCTAGCGGGAAGGCGGATACGCAGTATTTT.

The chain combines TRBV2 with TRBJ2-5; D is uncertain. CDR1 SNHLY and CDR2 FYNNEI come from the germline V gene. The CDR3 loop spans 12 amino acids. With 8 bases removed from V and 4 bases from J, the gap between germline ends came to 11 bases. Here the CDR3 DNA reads TGTGCCAGCTCGGTAACCCCAGAGACCCAGTACTTC. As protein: CASSVTPETQYF.

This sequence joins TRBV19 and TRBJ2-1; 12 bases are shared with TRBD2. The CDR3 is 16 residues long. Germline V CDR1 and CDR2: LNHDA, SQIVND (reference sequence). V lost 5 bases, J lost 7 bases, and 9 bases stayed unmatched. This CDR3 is CASSPLGLAGRNEQFF. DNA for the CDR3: TGTGCCAGTAGTCCTCTAGGACTAGCGGGAAGGAATGAGCAGTTCTTC.

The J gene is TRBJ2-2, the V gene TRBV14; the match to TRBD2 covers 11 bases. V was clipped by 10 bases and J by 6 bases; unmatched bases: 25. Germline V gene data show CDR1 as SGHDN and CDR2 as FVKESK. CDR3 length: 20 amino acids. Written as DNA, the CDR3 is TGTGCCACCAAGGTACCCGAGGGGGAATTAGCGGGAGGGATGGCCGGGGAGCTGTTTTTT. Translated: CATKVPEGELAGGMAGELFF.

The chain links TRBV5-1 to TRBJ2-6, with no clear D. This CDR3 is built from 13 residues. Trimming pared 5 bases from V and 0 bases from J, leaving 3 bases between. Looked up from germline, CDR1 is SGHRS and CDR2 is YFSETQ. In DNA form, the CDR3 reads TGCGCCAGCAGATCCTCTGGGGCCAACGTCCTGACTTTC. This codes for CASRSSGANVLTF.

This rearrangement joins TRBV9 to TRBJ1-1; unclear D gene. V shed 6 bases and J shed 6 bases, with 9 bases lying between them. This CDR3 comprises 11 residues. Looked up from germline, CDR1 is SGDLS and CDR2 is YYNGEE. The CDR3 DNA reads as TGTGCCAGCAACGGGAGGTCTGAAGCTTTCTTT. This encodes CASNGRSEAFF.

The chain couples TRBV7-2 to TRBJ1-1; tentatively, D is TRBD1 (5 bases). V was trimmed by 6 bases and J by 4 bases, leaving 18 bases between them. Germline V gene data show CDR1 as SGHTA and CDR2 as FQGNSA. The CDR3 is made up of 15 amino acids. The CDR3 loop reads CASRPQANEGTEAFF. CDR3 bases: TGTGCCAGCAGGCCACAGGCGAACGAAGGCACTGAAGCTTTCTTT.

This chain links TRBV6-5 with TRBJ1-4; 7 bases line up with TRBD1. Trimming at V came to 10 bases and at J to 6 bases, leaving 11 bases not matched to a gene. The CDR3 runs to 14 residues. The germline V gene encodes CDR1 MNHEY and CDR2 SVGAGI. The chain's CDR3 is CATAPSGQHEKLFF. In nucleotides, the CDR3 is TGTGCCACCGCCCCTTCGGGACAGCATGAAAAACTGTTTTTT.

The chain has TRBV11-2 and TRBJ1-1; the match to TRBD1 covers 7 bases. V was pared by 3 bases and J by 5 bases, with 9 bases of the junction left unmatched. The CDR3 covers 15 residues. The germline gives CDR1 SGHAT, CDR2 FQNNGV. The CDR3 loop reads CASSFSTGAVTEAFF. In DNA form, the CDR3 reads TGTGCCAGCAGCTTTTCTACAGGGGCGGTAACTGAAGCTTTCTTT.

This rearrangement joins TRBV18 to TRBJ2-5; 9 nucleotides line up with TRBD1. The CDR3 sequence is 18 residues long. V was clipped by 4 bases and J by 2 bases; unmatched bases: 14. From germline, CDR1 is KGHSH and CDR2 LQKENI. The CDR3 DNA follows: TGTGCCAGCTCACGAACGGGACAGGGAAGACATGGTCAAGAGACCCAGTACTTC. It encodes CASSRTGQGRHGQETQYF.

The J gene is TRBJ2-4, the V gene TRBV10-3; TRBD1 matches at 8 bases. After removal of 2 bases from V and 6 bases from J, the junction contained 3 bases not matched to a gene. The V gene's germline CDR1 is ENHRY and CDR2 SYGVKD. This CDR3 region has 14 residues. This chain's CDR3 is CAISEPGQGNIQYF. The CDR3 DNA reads TGTGCCATCAGTGAGCCCGGACAGGGAAACATTCAGTACTTC.

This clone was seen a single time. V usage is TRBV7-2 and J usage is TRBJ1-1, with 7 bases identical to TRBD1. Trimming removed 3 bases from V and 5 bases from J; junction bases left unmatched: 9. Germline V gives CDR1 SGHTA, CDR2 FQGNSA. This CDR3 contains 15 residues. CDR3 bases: TGTGCCAGCAGCTTTTCCACAGGGGTTGGGACTGAAGCTTTCTTT. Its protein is CASSFSTGVGTEAFF.

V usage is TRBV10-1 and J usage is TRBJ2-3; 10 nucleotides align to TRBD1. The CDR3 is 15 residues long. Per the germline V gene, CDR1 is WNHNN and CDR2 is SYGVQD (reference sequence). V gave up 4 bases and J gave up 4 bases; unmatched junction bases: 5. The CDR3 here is CASSAGTGVADTQYF. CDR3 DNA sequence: TGCGCCAGCAGTGCCGGGACAGGGGTCGCAGATACGCAGTATTTT.

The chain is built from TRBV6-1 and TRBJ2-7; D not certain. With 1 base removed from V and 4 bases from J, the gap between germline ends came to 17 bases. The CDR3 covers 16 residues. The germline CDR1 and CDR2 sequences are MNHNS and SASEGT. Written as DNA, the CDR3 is TGTGCCAGCAGTGAAGGGGTAGGGTTCAAGTGGTACGAGCAGTACTTC. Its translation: CASSEGVGFKWYEQYF.

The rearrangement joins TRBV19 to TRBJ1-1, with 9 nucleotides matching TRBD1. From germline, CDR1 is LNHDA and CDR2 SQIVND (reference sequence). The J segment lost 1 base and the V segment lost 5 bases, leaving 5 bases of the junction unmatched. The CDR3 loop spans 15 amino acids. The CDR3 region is CASSQGQGRNTEAFF. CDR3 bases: TGTGCCAGTAGTCAAGGACAGGGGAGGAACACTGAAGCTTTCTTT.

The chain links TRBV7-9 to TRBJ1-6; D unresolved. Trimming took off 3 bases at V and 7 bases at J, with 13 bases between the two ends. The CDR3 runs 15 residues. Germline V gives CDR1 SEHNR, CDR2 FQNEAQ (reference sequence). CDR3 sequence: CASSLGPLPNSPLHF. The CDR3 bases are TGTGCCAGCAGCTTGGGTCCTCTTCCCAATTCACCCCTCCACTTT.

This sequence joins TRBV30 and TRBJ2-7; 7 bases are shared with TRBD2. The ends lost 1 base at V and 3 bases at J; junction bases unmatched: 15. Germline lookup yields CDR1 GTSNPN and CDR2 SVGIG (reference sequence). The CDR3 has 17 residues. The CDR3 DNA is TGTGCCTGGAGTGGAGACATATGGGGACTACCATTCTACGAGCAGTACTTC. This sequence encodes CAWSGDIWGLPFYEQYF.

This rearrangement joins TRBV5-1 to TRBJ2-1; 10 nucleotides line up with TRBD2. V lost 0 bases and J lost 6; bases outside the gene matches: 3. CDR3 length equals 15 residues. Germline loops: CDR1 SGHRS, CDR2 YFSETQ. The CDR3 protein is CASSLGASGSNEQFF. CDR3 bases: TGCGCCAGCAGCTTGGGGGCTAGCGGGAGCAATGAGCAGTTCTTC.

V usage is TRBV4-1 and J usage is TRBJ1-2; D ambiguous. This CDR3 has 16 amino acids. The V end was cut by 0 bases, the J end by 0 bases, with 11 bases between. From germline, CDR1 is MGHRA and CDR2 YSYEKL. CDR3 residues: CASSQEGARSNYGYTF. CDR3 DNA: TGCGCCAGCAGCCAAGAAGGTGCCAGGTCTAACTATGGCTACACCTTC.

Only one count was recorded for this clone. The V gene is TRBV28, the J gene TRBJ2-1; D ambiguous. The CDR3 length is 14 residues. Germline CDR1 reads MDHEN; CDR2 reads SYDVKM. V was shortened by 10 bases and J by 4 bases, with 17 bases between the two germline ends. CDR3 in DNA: TGTGCCACCTCATTCGCCCTACAATACAATGAGCAGTTCTTC. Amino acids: CATSFALQYNEQFF.